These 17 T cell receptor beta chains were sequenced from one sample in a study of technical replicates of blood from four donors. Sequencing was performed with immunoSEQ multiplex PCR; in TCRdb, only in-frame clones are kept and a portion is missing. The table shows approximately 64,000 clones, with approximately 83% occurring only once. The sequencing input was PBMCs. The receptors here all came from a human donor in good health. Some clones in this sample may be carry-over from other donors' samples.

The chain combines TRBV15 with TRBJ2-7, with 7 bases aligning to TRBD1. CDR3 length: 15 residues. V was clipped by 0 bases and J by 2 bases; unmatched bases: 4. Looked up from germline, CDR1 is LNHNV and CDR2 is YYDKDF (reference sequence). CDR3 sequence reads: CATSRDSQGAYEQYF. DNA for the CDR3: TGTGCCACCAGCAGAGATTCCCAGGGGGCCTACGAGCAGTACTTC.

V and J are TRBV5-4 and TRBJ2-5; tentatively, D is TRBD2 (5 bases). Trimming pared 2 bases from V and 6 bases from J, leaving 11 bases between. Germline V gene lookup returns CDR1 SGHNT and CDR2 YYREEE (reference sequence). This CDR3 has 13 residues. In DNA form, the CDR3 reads TGTGCCAGCAGCTTAGATGAGGGAAAGACCCAGTACTTC. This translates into CASSLDEGKTQYF.

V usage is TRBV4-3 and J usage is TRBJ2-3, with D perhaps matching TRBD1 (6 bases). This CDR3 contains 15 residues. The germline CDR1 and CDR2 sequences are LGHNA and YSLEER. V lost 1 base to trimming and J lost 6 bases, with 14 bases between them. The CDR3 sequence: CASSQGDTGTDTQYF. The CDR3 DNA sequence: TGCGCCAGCAGCCAAGGGGATACAGGGACGGATACGCAGTATTTT.

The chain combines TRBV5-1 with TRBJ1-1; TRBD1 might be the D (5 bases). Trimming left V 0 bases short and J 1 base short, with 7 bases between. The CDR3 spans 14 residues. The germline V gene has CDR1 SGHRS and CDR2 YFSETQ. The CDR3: CASSLDGANTEAFF. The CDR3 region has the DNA TGCGCCAGCAGCTTGGATGGGGCGAACACTGAAGCTTTCTTT.

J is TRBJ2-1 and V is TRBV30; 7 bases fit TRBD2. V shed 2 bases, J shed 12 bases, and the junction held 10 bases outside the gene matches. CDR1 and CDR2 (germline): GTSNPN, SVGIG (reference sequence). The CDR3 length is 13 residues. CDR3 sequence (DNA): TGTGCCTGGAGTACCCTAGCGGCCCTGAGGCAGTTCTTC. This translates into CAWSTLAALRQFF.

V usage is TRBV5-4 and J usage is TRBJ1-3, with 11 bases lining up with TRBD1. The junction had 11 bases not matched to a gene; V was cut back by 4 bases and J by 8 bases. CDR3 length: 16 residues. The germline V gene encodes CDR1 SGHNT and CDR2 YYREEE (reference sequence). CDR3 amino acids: CASSHRTGQGDDTIYF. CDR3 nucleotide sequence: TGTGCCAGCAGCCATCGAACGGGACAGGGGGATGACACCATATATTTT. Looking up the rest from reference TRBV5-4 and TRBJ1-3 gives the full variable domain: ETGVTQSPTHLIKTRGQQVTLRCSSQSGHNTVSWYQQALGQGPQFIFQYYREEENGRGNFPPRFSGLQFPNYSSELNVNALELDDSALYLCASSHRTGQGDDTIYFGEGSWLTVV.

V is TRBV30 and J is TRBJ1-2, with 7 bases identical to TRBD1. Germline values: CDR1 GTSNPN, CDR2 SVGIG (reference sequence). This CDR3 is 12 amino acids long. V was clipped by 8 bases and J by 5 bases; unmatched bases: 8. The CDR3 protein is CATHRGWYGYTF. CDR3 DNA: TGTGCCACCCACAGGGGTTGGTATGGCTACACCTTC.

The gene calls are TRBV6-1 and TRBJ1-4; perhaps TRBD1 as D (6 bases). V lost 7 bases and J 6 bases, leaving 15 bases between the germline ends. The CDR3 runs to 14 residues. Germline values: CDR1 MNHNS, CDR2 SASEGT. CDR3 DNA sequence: TGTGCCAGCATTGGCAGGGGTATAGATGAAAAACTGTTTTTT. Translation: CASIGRGIDEKLFF.

The CDR3 loop is CASSQDGGDLDYTF. The CDR3 DNA is TGCGCCAGCAGCCAAGATGGGGGGGATCTTGACTACACCTTC. V and J are TRBV4-1 and TRBJ1-2, with D possibly being TRBD1 (5 bases). With 0 bases removed from V and 10 bases from J, the gap between germline ends came to 15 bases. The CDR3 runs 14 residues. The germline gives CDR1 MGHRA, CDR2 YSYEKL.

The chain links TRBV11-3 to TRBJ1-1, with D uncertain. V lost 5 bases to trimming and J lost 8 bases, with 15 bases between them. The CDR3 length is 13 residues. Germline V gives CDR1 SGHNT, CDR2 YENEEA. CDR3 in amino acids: CASSQDWYAEAFF. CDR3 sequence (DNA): TGTGCCAGCAGCCAGGACTGGTATGCCGAAGCTTTCTTT.

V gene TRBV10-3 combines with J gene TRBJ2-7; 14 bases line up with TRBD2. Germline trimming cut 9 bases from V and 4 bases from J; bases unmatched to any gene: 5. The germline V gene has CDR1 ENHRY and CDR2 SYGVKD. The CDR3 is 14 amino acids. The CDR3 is CAMGLAGEGYEQYF. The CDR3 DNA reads TGTGCCATGGGACTAGCGGGAGAGGGTTACGAGCAGTACTTC.

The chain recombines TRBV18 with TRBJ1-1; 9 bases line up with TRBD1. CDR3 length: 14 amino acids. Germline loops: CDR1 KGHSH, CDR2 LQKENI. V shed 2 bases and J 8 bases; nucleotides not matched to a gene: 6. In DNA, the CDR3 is TGTGCCAGCTCACCAAACGACAGGGGGGCAGAAGCTTTCTTT. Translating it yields CASSPNDRGAEAFF.

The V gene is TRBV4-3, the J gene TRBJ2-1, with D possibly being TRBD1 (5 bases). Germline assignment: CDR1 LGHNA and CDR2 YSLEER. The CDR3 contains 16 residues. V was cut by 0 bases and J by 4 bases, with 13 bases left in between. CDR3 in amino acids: CASSQDLTAQYNEQFF. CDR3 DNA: TGCGCCAGCAGCCAAGATCTGACAGCACAATACAATGAGCAGTTCTTC.

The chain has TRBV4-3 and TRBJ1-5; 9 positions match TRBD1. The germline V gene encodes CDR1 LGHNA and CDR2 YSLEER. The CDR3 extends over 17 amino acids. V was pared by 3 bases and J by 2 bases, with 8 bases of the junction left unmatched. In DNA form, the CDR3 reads TGCGCCAGCAGCCACGATACAGGGGGCGGGGGCAATCAGCCCCAGCATTTT. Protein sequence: CASSHDTGGGGNQPQHF.

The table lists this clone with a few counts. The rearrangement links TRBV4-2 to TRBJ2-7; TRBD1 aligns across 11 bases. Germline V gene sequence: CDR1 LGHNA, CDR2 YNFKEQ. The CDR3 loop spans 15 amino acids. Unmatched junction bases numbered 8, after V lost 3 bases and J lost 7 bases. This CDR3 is CASSQDGDRGSEQYF. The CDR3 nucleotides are TGTGCCAGCAGCCAGGATGGGGACAGGGGGAGTGAGCAGTACTTC.

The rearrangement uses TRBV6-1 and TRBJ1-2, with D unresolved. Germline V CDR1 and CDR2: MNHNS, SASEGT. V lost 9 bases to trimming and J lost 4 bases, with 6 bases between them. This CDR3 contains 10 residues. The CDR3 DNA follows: TGTGCCAGTGAGTTCTATGGCTACACCTTC. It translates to CASEFYGYTF.

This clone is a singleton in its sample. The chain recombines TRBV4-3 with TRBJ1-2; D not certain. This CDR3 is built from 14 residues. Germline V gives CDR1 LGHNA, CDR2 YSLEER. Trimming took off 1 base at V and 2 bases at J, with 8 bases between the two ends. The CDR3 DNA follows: TGCGCCAGCAGCCAAGTACAACACAACTATGGCTACACCTTC. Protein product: CASSQVQHNYGYTF.